The T cell receptor beta chain described here comes from a study of T cell changes during pregnancy in multiple sclerosis (dated by TCRdb to 2018 to 2020). About the full investigation: The study looked at changes in the T cell repertoire across pregnancy in women with multiple sclerosis.

Taken from the germline V gene, the CDR1 and CDR2 loops are SNHLY and FYNNEI. Trimming at the junction amounts to 11 bases on V and 7 bases on J, and the germline ends lie 20 bases apart. The CDR3 numbers 13 residues from cysteine through phenylalanine. Only the CDR3 part of the read is kept: 39 bases, read in frame from the first base. As for this clone: Its recognized antigen is unknown. No qualities accompany the bases; no much larger clone lies one base away.

Receptor amplification or capture employed the immunoSEQ multiplex PCR assay. TCRdb provides this immuneACCESS table in a form limited to in-frame rearrangements. Some clones are lacking; in checked studies, under half of them reflect an unresolved V gene, and why the rest are absent is not known. The sample includes 90,000 or so clones, with around 93% observed a single time. The ten largest clones add up to approximately 0.97% of the sample. The sequence links TRBV2 to TRBJ1-2; tentative D gene TRBD1, with 5 bases matching. The sequence was obtained from a female donor with multiple sclerosis, enrolled in a pregnancy study. The sample consisted of peripheral blood, taken before pregnancy. The CDR3 here reads CAPDGGGAGGYTF. The sequenced DNA is TGTGCCCCGGACGGGGGTGGGGCGGGTGGCTACACCTTC.